The 10 T cell receptor beta chains listed next were all sequenced from one sample in a study of blood T cell repertoires in COVID-19 (dated by TCRdb to 2018 to 2021). The library was built by means of the immunoSEQ multiplex PCR assay. This is the immuneACCESS table as TCRdb keeps it, with only in-frame sequences that have V and J called. A part of the clones is gone; compared with another copy, unresolved V genes explain less than half, and the rest is unexplained. The sample contains roughly 340,000 clones, under 95% of them found a single time. The top ten hold about 3.5% of the sample. Sequencing was done on a sample of peripheral blood. These receptors were obtained from a woman aged 18-29 years who had recovered from COVID-19.

This clone was recorded only once. V gene TRBV7-9 combines with J gene TRBJ1-2, with unresolved D. The CDR3 length is 14 residues. The ends were cut back, 5 bases at V and 0 bases at J, with 10 bases in the middle. Germline V CDR1 and CDR2: SEHNR, FQNEAQ (reference sequence). For the CDR3, the DNA is TGTGCCAGCAGCCACCAGATGTCTAACTATGGCTACACCTTC. Protein: CASSHQMSNYGYTF.

V gene TRBV30 combines with J gene TRBJ1-2; maybe TRBD1 (6 bases). CDR1 and CDR2 from the germline V gene are GTSNPN and SVGIG (reference sequence). V was cut by 0 bases and J by 4 bases, with 21 bases left in between. CDR3 length equals 17 residues. CDR3 in amino acids: CAWSVLVWTDPGYGYTF. CDR3 nucleotide sequence: TGTGCCTGGAGTGTACTGGTTTGGACAGATCCCGGCTATGGCTACACCTTC.

The chain uses TRBV5-1 and TRBJ1-1; the D gene is possibly TRBD1 (6 bases). From germline, CDR1 is SGHRS and CDR2 YFSETQ. With 2 bases removed from V and 0 bases from J, the gap between germline ends came to 8 bases. The CDR3 spans 14 residues. The CDR3 DNA reads TGCGCCAGCAGCTTCCAGGGGATGAACACTGAAGCTTTCTTT. Its translation is CASSFQGMNTEAFF.

The table lists this clone with a count of one. The chain carries TRBV7-8 and TRBJ2-7, with TRBD1 identical over 9 bases. Germline loops: CDR1 SGHVS, CDR2 FQNEAQ. The CDR3 has 20 residues. J lost 0 bases, V lost 1 base, and 16 bases had no gene match. For the CDR3, the DNA is TGTGCCAGCAGCTTAGGGAGGTGGGGACAGGGCCCAGGGAGCTCCTACGAGCAGTACGTC. Protein sequence: CASSLGRWGQGPGSSYEQYV.

The chain employs TRBV15 and TRBJ1-1, with D possibly being TRBD1 (5 bases). From germline, CDR1 is LNHNV and CDR2 YYDKDF (reference sequence). Trimming left V 0 bases short and J 0 bases short, with 14 bases between. CDR3 length equals 17 residues. CDR3 coding DNA: TGTGCCACCAGCAGAGAGCGGGGACCCCGTATGAACACTGAAGCTTTCTTT. It codes for CATSRERGPRMNTEAFF.

This chain links TRBV27 with TRBJ2-5, with 14 bases identical to TRBD2. CDR1 and CDR2 (germline): MNHEY, SMNVEV (reference sequence). V lost 5 bases to trimming and J lost 5 bases; unmatched junction nucleotides: 7. The CDR3 runs 16 residues. CDR3 sequence reads: CASSTYGLAGGETQYF. The CDR3 region has the DNA TGTGCCAGCAGTACCTACGGACTAGCGGGAGGTGAGACCCAGTACTTC.

This chain connects TRBV7-9 to TRBJ2-7, with D possibly being TRBD2 (6 bases). The germline V and J ends were trimmed by 5 bases and 7 bases, with 21 bases remaining between them. Germline values: CDR1 SEHNR, CDR2 FQNEAQ (reference sequence). CDR3 length: 15 residues. The CDR3 DNA sequence: TGTGCCAGCAGCCCCCGTCGGTGGACTACTCGGGAGCAGTACGTC. The encoded protein is CASSPRRWTTREQYV.

The rearrangement uses TRBV6-5 and TRBJ1-5, with a weak D call TRBD1 (6 bases). Germline V gives CDR1 MNHEY, CDR2 SVGAGI. The CDR3 extends over 15 amino acids. V lost 5 bases and J 7 bases, leaving 18 bases between the germline ends. The CDR3 DNA follows: TGTGCCAGCAGTCGACCGGGGGGGGGCGGGCAGCCCCAGCATTTT. It codes for CASSRPGGGGQPQHF.

This chain joins TRBV4-1 and TRBJ2-1; D possibly corresponds to TRBD2 (6 bases). The ends were cut back, 1 base at V and 6 bases at J, with 19 bases in the middle. Germline V CDR1 and CDR2: MGHRA, YSYEKL. The CDR3 covers 17 residues. CDR3 sequence reads: CASSQGGSGATGNEQFF. CDR3 coding DNA: TGCGCCAGCAGCCAAGGGGGTAGCGGAGCGACGGGCAATGAGCAGTTCTTC.

The genes are TRBV24-1 and TRBJ2-3; 10 bases are shared with TRBD2. Germline V CDR1 and CDR2: KGHDR, SFDVKD. The CDR3 extends over 17 amino acids. Unmatched junction bases numbered 4, after V lost 0 bases and J lost 2 bases. DNA of the CDR3: TGTGCCACCAGTGATTTGGGGCTAGCGGGGGACACAGATACGCAGTATTTT. Residues: CATSDLGLAGDTDTQYF.